This TCR beta chain originates from a study of cytomegalovirus exposure and HLA in healthy donors. The study, taken as a whole, reports: TCR association rates varied by HLA locus in a later analysis, with DRB1 highest and HLA-C lowest. Available immune exposure information was restricted to CMV serostatus only.

In regard to this clone: Antigen: not known.

The PCR used 60 Vbeta and 13 Jbeta primers. Libraries were prepared by immunoSEQ multiplex PCR; TCRdb keeps only in-frame clonotypes and omits some of them. The repertoire holds about 180,000 clones, with around 77% as singletons. Unrecorded immune exposure was likely among donors, who were nominally healthy when sampled. The V gene lost 3 bases and the J gene lost 1 base, with 8 bases spanning the gap. CDR1 is GTSNPN, CDR2 SVGIG, per germline (reference sequence). This CDR3 comprises 13 residues. The receptor was derived from a man aged 55 to 69 in good health and CMV-seronegative. Sequenced: PBMCs. This sequence joins TRBV30 and TRBJ2-3, with no clear D. CDR3 in amino acids: CAWRARGTDTQYF. The CDR3 region has the DNA TGTGCCTGGAGGGCACGGGGCACAGATACGCAGTATTTT.